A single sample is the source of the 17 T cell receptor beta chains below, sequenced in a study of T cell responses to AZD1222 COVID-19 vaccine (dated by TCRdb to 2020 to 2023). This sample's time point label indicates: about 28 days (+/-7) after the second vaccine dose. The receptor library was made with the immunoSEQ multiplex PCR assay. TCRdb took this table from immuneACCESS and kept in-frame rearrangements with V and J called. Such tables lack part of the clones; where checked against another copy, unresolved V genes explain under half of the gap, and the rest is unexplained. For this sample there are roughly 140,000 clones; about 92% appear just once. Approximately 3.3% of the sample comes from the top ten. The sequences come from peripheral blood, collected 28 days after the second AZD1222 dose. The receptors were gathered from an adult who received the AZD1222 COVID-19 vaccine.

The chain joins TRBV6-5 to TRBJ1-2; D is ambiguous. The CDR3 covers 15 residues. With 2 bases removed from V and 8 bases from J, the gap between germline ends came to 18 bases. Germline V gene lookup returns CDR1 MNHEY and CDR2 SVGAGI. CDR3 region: CASSYTRAFRGGYTF. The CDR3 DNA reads TGTGCCAGCAGTTACACTAGGGCGTTCAGAGGGGGCTACACCTTC.

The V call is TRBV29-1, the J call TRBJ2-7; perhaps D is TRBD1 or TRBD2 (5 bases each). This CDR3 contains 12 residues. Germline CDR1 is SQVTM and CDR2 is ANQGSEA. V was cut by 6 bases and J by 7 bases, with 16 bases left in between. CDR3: CSVPGTGGEQYF. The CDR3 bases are TGCAGCGTCCCAGGGACGGGTGGAGAGCAGTACTTC.

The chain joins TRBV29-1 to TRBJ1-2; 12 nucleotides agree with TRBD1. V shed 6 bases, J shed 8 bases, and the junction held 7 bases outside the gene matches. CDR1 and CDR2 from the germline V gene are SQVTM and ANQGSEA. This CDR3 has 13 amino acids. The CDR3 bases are TGCAGCGTCGCGGGACAGGGGGCTGCGGGCTACACCTTC. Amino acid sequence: CSVAGQGAAGYTF. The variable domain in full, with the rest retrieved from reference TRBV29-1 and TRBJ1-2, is SAVISQKPSRDICQRGTSLTIQCQVDSQVTMMFWYRQQPGQSLTLIATANQGSEATYESGFVIDKFPISRPNLTFSTLTVSNMSPEDSSIYLCSVAGQGAAGYTFGSGTRLTVV.

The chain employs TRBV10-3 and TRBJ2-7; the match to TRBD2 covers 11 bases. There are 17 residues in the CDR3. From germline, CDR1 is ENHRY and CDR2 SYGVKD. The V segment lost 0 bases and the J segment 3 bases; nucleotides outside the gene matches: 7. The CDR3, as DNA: TGTGCCATCAGTGAGTCGGGGCTAGCGGGAGGTCGCTACGAGCAGTACTTC. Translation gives CAISESGLAGGRYEQYF.

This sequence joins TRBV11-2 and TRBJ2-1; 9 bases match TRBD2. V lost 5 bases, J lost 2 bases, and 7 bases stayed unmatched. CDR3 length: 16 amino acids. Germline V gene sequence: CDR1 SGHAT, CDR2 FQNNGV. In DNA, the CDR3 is TGTGCCAGCAGCCCACTAGCGGGCCGGGCCTACAATGAGCAGTTCTTC. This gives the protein CASSPLAGRAYNEQFF.

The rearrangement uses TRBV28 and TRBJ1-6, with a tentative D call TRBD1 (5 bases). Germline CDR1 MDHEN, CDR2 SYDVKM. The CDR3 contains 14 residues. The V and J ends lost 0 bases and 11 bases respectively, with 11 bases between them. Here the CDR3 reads CASSLWGPRTPLHF. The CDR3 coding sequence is TGTGCCAGCAGTTTATGGGGACCGCGGACACCCCTCCACTTT.

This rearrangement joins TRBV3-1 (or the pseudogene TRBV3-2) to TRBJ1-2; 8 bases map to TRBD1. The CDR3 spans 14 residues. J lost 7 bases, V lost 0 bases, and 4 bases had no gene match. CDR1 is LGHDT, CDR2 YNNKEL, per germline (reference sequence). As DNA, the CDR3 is TGTGCCAGCAGCCAAGACCCAGGGGGCGGTGGCTACACCTTC. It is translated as CASSQDPGGGGYTF.

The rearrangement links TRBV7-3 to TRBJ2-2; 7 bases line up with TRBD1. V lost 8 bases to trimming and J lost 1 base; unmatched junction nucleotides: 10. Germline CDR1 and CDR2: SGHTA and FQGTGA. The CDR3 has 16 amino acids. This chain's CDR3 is CASGPSWTGNTGELFF. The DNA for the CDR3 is TGTGCCAGCGGTCCTTCCTGGACAGGGAACACCGGGGAGCTGTTTTTT.

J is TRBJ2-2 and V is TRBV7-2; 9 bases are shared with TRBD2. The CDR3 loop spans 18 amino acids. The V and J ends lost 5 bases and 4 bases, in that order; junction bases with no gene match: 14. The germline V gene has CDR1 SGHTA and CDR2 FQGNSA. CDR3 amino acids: CASSPLPLAGHLTGELFF. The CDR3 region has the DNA TGTGCCAGCAGCCCACTTCCGCTAGCGGGGCACCTCACCGGGGAGCTGTTTTTT.

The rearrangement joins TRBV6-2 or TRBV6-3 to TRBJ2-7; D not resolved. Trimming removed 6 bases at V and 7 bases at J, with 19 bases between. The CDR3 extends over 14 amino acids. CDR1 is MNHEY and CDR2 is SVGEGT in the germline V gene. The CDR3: CASSRDSSTGEQYF. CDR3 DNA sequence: TGTGCCAGCAGCCGCGACTCCTCGACGGGTGAGCAGTACTTC.

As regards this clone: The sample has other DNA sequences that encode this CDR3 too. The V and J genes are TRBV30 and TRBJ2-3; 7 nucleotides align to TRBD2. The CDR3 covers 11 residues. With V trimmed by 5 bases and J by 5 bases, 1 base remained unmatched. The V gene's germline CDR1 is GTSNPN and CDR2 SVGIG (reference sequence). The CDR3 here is CAWGRGDTQYF. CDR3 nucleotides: TGTGCCTGGGGGAGGGGAGATACGCAGTATTTT.

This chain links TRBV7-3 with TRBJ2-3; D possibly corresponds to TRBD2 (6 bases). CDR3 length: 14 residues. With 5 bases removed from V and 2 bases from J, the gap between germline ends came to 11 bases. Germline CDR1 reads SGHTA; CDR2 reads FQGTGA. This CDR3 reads CASSPGEVTDTQYF. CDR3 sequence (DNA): TGTGCCAGCAGCCCCGGGGAGGTCACAGATACGCAGTATTTT.

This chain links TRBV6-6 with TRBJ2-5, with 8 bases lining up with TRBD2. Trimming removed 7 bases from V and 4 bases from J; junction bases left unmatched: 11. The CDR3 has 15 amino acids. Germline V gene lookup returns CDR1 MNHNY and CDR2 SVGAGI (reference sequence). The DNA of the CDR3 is TGTGCCAGCACCAAGCGGGAGCCGGGGACAGAGACCCAGTACTTC. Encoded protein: CASTKREPGTETQYF.

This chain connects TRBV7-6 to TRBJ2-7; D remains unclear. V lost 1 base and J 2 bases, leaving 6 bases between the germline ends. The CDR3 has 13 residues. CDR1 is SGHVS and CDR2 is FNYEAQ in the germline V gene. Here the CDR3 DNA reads TGTGCCAGCAGCTTAGGCCGGACCTACGAGCAGTACTTC. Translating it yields CASSLGRTYEQYF.

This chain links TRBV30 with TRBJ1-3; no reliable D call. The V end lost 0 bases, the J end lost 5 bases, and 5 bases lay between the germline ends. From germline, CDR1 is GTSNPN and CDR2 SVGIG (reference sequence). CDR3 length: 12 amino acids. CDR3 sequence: CAWSVLRNTIYF. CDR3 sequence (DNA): TGTGCCTGGAGTGTACTCAGAAACACCATATATTTT.

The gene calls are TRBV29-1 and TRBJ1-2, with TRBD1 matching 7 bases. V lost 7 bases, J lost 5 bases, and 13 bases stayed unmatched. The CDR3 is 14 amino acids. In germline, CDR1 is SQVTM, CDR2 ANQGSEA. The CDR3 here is CSATGPESAYGYTF. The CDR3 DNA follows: TGCAGCGCGACAGGGCCCGAATCAGCTTATGGCTACACCTTC. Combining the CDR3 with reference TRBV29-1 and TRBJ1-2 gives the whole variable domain SAVISQKPSRDICQRGTSLTIQCQVDSQVTMMFWYRQQPGQSLTLIATANQGSEATYESGFVIDKFPISRPNLTFSTLTVSNMSPEDSSIYLCSATGPESAYGYTFGSGTRLTVV.

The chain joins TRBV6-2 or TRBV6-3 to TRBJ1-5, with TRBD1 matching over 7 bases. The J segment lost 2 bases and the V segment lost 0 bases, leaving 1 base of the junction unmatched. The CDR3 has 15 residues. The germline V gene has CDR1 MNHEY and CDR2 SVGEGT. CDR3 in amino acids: CASSYSTGGNQPQHF. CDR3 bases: TGTGCCAGCAGTTACTCAACAGGGGGCAATCAGCCCCAGCATTTT.